These T cell receptor beta chains were read from a single sample in a study of beta chain features in type 1 diabetes. Some clones are missing from TCRdb's copy, which holds only in-frame ones; the method was immunoSEQ multiplex PCR. Among 900,000 or so clones listed, 15% to 20% were seen once. Sequenced material: naive CD4+ T cells from blood. The receptors shown here come from a woman aged 18 to 35 in good health. Each CDR3 is given with its conserved first and last residue. The D gene is left open where the match is weak. Not all rows give a size; the values are once, few, many and, for expanded clones, a class.

D: TRBD2; J: TRBJ2-7; size: .; V: TRBV5-1; CDR3: CASSLLAGANYEQYF; DNA: TGCGCCAGCAGCTTACTAGCGGGAGCGAACTACGAGCAGTACTTC
D: TRBD1; J: TRBJ2-5; size: .; V: TRBV28; CDR3: CASSPITGGFETQYF; DNA: TGTGCCAGCAGTCCCATCACAGGGGGCTTTGAGACCCAGTACTTC
D: TRBD2; J: TRBJ2-1; size: .; V: TRBV28; CDR3: CASSFLGGRAGNEQFF; DNA: TGTGCCAGCAGTTTTTTGGGCGGGAGGGCCGGTAATGAGCAGTTCTTC
D: TRBD1; J: TRBJ1-1; size: .; V: TRBV7-9; CDR3: CASSLGTGSTEAFF; DNA: TGTGCCAGCAGCTTAGGGACAGGGAGTACTGAAGCTTTCTTT
D: TRBD1; J: TRBJ2-3; size: .; V: TRBV7-2; CDR3: CASSQQGAGDTQYF; DNA: TGTGCCAGCAGCCAACAGGGGGCAGGGGATACGCAGTATTTT
D: .; J: TRBJ2-3; size: .; V: TRBV6-5; CDR3: CASSQGPDTDTQYF; DNA: TGTGCCAGCAGTCAAGGTCCGGACACAGATACGCAGTATTTT
D: .; J: TRBJ2-1; size: .; V: TRBV11-2; CDR3: CASSLSTSDYRQFF; DNA: TGTGCCAGCAGCTTAAGCACCTCCGACTATAGACAGTTCTTC
D: TRBD2; J: TRBJ2-5; size: few; V: TRBV4-3; CDR3: CASSRVGTSGYQETQYF; DNA: TGCGCCAGCAGCCGCGTCGGGACTAGCGGGTACCAAGAGACCCAGTACTTC
D: TRBD2; J: TRBJ2-1; size: .; V: TRBV4-3; CDR3: CASSHDTGTRGANEQFF; DNA: TGCGCCAGCAGCCACGATACCGGGACTAGAGGGGCCAATGAGCAGTTCTTC
D: TRBD1; J: TRBJ2-6; size: few; V: TRBV9; CDR3: CASSVGTGVGANVLTF; DNA: TGTGCCAGCAGCGTAGGAACAGGGGTTGGGGCCAACGTCCTGACTTTC
D: .; J: TRBJ2-5; size: .; V: TRBV7-7; CDR3: CASSYRPGGTQYF; DNA: TGTGCTAGCAGTTACCGGCCCGGGGGCACCCAGTACTTC
D: .; J: TRBJ2-7; size: .; V: TRBV19; CDR3: CATSDRYYEQYF; DNA: TGTGCCACCTCAGACAGATACTACGAGCAGTACTTC
D: TRBD1; J: TRBJ2-7; size: once; V: TRBV28; CDR3: CASSEGTGIPYEQYF; DNA: TGTGCCAGCAGTGAAGGGACAGGGATACCCTACGAGCAGTACTTC
D: .; J: TRBJ1-1; size: .; V: TRBV11-2; CDR3: CASSLQGNTEAFF; DNA: TGTGCCAGCAGCTTGCAGGGGAACACTGAAGCTTTCTTT
D: .; J: TRBJ2-2; size: few; V: TRBV7-3; CDR3: CASSLTPGQGNTGELFF; DNA: TGTGCCAGCAGCTTAACCCCGGGGCAGGGGAACACCGGGGAGCTGTTTTTT
D: .; J: TRBJ2-5; size: .; V: TRBV28; CDR3: CASQPGHLETQYF; DNA: TGTGCCAGCCAGCCGGGGCACCTAGAGACCCAGTACTTC
D: .; J: TRBJ2-5; size: few; V: TRBV18; CDR3: CASSPRNQETQYF; DNA: TGTGCCAGCTCACCACGCAATCAAGAGACCCAGTACTTC
D: .; J: TRBJ2-4; size: .; V: TRBV7-2; CDR3: CASRYDSSVAKNIQYF; DNA: TGTGCCAGCAGATACGACAGTTCTGTAGCCAAAAACATTCAGTACTTC
D: .; J: TRBJ2-4; size: .; V: TRBV5-4; CDR3: CASSQYSTGLNIQYF; DNA: TGTGCCAGCAGCCAATATAGTACAGGGTTAAACATTCAGTACTTC
D: TRBD1; J: TRBJ1-4; size: .; V: TRBV7-8; CDR3: CASSSMFRGLNEKLFF; DNA: TGTGCCAGCAGCTCAATGTTCAGGGGGCTTAATGAAAAACTGTTTTTT
D: .; J: TRBJ2-2; size: .; V: TRBV5-1; CDR3: CASSLTGTGELFF; DNA: TGCGCCAGCAGCTTAACCGGAACCGGGGAGCTGTTTTTT
D: TRBD2; J: TRBJ2-5; size: few; V: TRBV10-3; CDR3: CAISESGGRGAETQYF; DNA: TGTGCCATCAGTGAGTCCGGGGGGAGAGGGGCAGAGACCCAGTACTTC
D: .; J: TRBJ2-2; size: .; V: TRBV7-6; CDR3: CASSSSVYSGTGELFF; DNA: TGTGCCAGCAGCTCCTCTGTATACTCAGGCACCGGGGAGCTGTTTTTT
D: TRBD2; J: TRBJ2-7; size: .; V: TRBV2; CDR3: CASSAGSRLASYEQYF; DNA: TGTGCCAGCAGTGCCGGATCACGACTAGCATCCTACGAGCAGTACTTC
D: .; J: TRBJ2-3; size: many; V: TRBV13; CDR3: CASSPYNWRTQYF; DNA: TGTGCCAGCAGCCCGTACAATTGGCGTACGCAGTATTTT